This T cell receptor beta chain is from a study of T cells in localized non-small cell lung cancer. TCRdb keeps only in-frame clones here, not all; method: immunoSEQ multiplex PCR. The table lists fewer than 60,000 clones, over 75% of them singletons. The CDR3 has 15 residues. CDR1 PRHDT and CDR2 FYEKMQ come from the germline V gene (reference sequence). Losses at the gene ends were 3 bases for V and 1 base for J; bases not matched to a gene: 6. This clone was observed a single time. The source is a female donor of 60 years or more with stage II squamous cell lung carcinoma. J is TRBJ2-7 and V is TRBV13; 7 bases agree with TRBD1. This specimen consisted of peripheral blood, obtained before any cancer treatment. The CDR3 here is CASSFQGQLSYEQYF. CDR3 nucleotides: TGTGCCAGCAGCTTCCAGGGACAGCTATCCTACGAGCAGTACTTC.